These 19 T cell receptor beta chains came from one sample sequenced in a study of CD8+CD57+ T cells in acquired aplastic anemia. Genomic DNA provided the template from which TCR beta VDJ and CDR3 profiles were obtained. From the reads, TCRdb called clonotypes with MiXCR, one entry per CDR3 protein. The sample lists roughly 200,000 distinct CDR3 sequences, over 55% seen once, with approximately 30% in the top ten. The material sequenced was sorted CD4+, CD8+, or CD8+CD57+ T cells (not recorded which) from PBMCs. The receptors come from a human donor in good health.

The chain recombines TRBV4-1 with TRBJ1-2, with a weak D call TRBD1 (5 bases). CDR1 MGHRA and CDR2 YSYEKL come from the germline V gene. V was trimmed by 3 bases and J by 8 bases, leaving 10 bases between them. The CDR3 extends over 12 amino acids. The CDR3 bases are TGCGCCAGCAGCCAGCCCCAGGGCGGCTACACCTTC. This encodes CASSQPQGGYTF.

This clonotype was recorded once. The rearrangement uses TRBV7-9 and TRBJ2-5; the D is unclear. From germline, CDR1 is SEHNR and CDR2 FQNEAQ (reference sequence). V was trimmed by 5 bases and J by 5 bases, leaving 12 bases between them. The CDR3 length is 13 residues. The CDR3 region has the DNA TGTGCCAGCAGCCCCTTGCCGTCTGAGACCCAGTACTTC. This sequence encodes CASSPLPSETQYF. Full variable domain (remainder filled in from reference TRBV7-9 and TRBJ2-5): DTGVSQNPRHKITKRGQNVTFRCDPISEHNRLYWYRQTLGQGPEFLTYFQNEAQLEKSRLLSDRFSAERPKGSFSTLEIQRTEQGDSAMYLCASSPLPSETQYFGPGTRLLVL.

The rearrangement uses TRBV19 and TRBJ1-1; maybe TRBD1 (5 bases). CDR3 length: 14 amino acids. Germline CDR1 reads LNHDA; CDR2 reads SQIVND (reference sequence). V shed 5 bases and J shed 1 base, with 11 bases lying between them. CDR3 region: CASSSFGANTEAFF. CDR3 nucleotide sequence: TGTGCCAGTAGTTCGTTCGGGGCGAACACTGAAGCTTTCTTT.

The chain joins TRBV7-2 to TRBJ2-7; TRBD2 aligns across 8 bases. V was pared by 4 bases and J by 3 bases, with 11 bases of the junction left unmatched. The length of the CDR3 is 16 residues. The germline V gene encodes CDR1 SGHTA and CDR2 FQGNSA. CDR3 in amino acids: CASSSRGAGDRYEQYF. The DNA for the CDR3 is TGTGCCAGCAGCTCCCGGGGAGCGGGAGATCGCTACGAGCAGTACTTC.

This clonotype was counted ten times or more. The gene calls are TRBV19 and TRBJ1-1; no clear D. The CDR3 sequence is 12 residues long. CDR1 is LNHDA, CDR2 SQIVND, per germline (reference sequence). V was shortened by 4 bases and J by 2 bases, with 5 bases between the two germline ends. CDR3 in amino acids: CASSTSNTEAFF. In DNA, the CDR3 is TGTGCCAGTAGTACCTCAAACACTGAAGCTTTCTTT.

This chain links TRBV10-3 with TRBJ2-7; 9 nucleotides match TRBD1. CDR3 length equals 13 residues. The trim removed 5 bases at V and 7 bases at J, leaving 6 bases unmatched. The germline V gene has CDR1 ENHRY and CDR2 SYGVKD. CDR3 coding DNA: TGTGCCATCAGTCCCAACGACAGGGGGGAGCAGTACTTC. It codes for CAISPNDRGEQYF.

Ten or more counts support this clonotype. The chain uses TRBV4-1 and TRBJ2-7, with D possibly matching TRBD2 (6 bases). The CDR3 runs to 17 residues. With 0 bases removed from V and 4 bases from J, the gap between germline ends came to 19 bases. From germline, CDR1 is MGHRA and CDR2 YSYEKL. CDR3 nucleotides: TGCGCCAGCAGCCAAGAGGGTGGAGGGACCACTAGTTACGAGCAGTACTTC. Amino acid sequence: CASSQEGGGTTSYEQYF.

The chain recombines TRBV7-2 with TRBJ2-7; no clear D. From germline, CDR1 is SGHTA and CDR2 FQGNSA. V lost 4 bases and J lost 0, with 13 bases in between. CDR3 length: 15 residues. In DNA, the CDR3 is TGTGCCAGCAGCTCAGACACTCATCCCTCCTACGAGCAGTACTTC. It translates to CASSSDTHPSYEQYF.

The gene calls are TRBV24-1 and TRBJ2-1; D might be TRBD2 (7 bases). V dropped 4 bases and J dropped 10 bases, with 16 bases sitting between them. This CDR3 contains 14 residues. Germline V gene lookup returns CDR1 KGHDR and CDR2 SFDVKD. The CDR3 DNA follows: TGTGCCACCAGTGACCGGGGGGCGAGGCCCGAGCAGTTCTTC. Translation: CATSDRGARPEQFF.

This clonotype was seen repeatedly, ten times or more. J is TRBJ1-2 and V is TRBV5-4; the D is unclear. The CDR3 loop spans 15 amino acids. Germline CDR1 reads SGHNT; CDR2 reads YYREEE (reference sequence). Trimming left V 0 bases short and J 8 bases short, with 17 bases between. Here the CDR3 DNA reads TGTGCCAGCAGCTTGGCGGGAGCCCAGGTTTTAGGCTACACCTTC. It translates to CASSLAGAQVLGYTF. The full variable domain, with the rest looked up from reference TRBV5-4 and TRBJ1-2, is ETGVTQSPTHLIKTRGQQVTLRCSSQSGHNTVSWYQQALGQGPQFIFQYYREEENGRGNFPPRFSGLQFPNYSSELNVNALELDDSALYLCASSLAGAQVLGYTFGSGTRLTVV.

The V and J genes are TRBV2 and TRBJ1-3, with TRBD1 matching over 8 bases. The CDR3 is made up of 13 amino acids. Trimming took 10 bases from V and 2 from J; bases not matched to a gene: 4. Per the germline V gene, CDR1 is SNHLY and CDR2 is FYNNEI. The CDR3 sequence is CATKQGAGNTIYF. CDR3 sequence (DNA): TGTGCCACCAAACAGGGGGCTGGAAACACCATATATTTT.

J is TRBJ1-1 and V is TRBV7-8, with a tentative D call TRBD1 (5 bases). V was pared by 4 bases and J by 0 bases, with 15 bases between. The germline V gene has CDR1 SGHVS and CDR2 FQNEAQ. The CDR3 loop spans 16 amino acids. CDR3 nucleotide sequence: TGTGCCAGCAGCTACAGCCCCGGGACGGTGAACACTGAAGCTTTCTTT. The encoded protein is CASSYSPGTVNTEAFF.

This clonotype was seen at least ten times. The V call is TRBV2, the J call TRBJ2-5; the D is unclear. CDR3 length: 13 amino acids. Germline-derived CDR1 and CDR2 are SNHLY and FYNNEI. V was trimmed by 4 bases and J by 3 bases, leaving 9 bases between them. CDR3 nucleotide sequence: TGTGCCAGCAGTGTGAATTCCAAAGAGACCCAGTACTTC. Protein: CASSVNSKETQYF.

The chain employs TRBV9 and TRBJ2-7, with 9 positions matching TRBD2. CDR3 length equals 16 residues. Trimming at V came to 0 bases and at J to 6 bases, leaving 10 bases not matched to a gene. Per germline, CDR1 SGDLS and CDR2 YYNGEE. The DNA for the CDR3 is TGTGCCAGCAGCGTAGAAGCGGGAGGTTATCTGTTCGAGCAGTACTTC. Translated, it gives CASSVEAGGYLFEQYF.

This clonotype was recorded at least ten times. The V gene is TRBV20-1, the J gene TRBJ2-3, with D hard to call. The germline V gene has CDR1 DFQATT and CDR2 SNEGSKA (reference sequence). The CDR3 is 14 amino acids. V was trimmed by 0 bases and J by 2 bases, leaving 9 bases between them. Here the CDR3 reads CSARDVGFTDTQYF. CDR3 bases: TGCAGTGCTAGAGACGTCGGATTCACAGATACGCAGTATTTT.

In its sample, this clonotype was seen a few times. The V and J genes are TRBV20-1 and TRBJ1-1; D remains unclear. Germline CDR1 is DFQATT and CDR2 is SNEGSKA (reference sequence). The V end was cut by 5 bases, the J end by 3 bases, with 16 bases between. The CDR3 sequence is 14 residues long. CDR3 in amino acids: CSAGPSGDHTEAFF. The CDR3 nucleotides read TGCAGTGCTGGACCCAGTGGGGATCACACTGAAGCTTTCTTT.

This chain uses TRBV29-1 with TRBJ1-1; 7 bases fit TRBD1. Germline values: CDR1 SQVTM, CDR2 ANQGSEA. This CDR3 region has 13 residues. The J segment lost 0 bases and the V segment lost 4 bases, leaving 2 bases of the junction unmatched. CDR3 protein: CSVGTGLNTEAFF. The CDR3 nucleotides read TGCAGCGTTGGGACAGGACTGAACACTGAAGCTTTCTTT.

To note about this clonotype: Compared with germline, one end of the junction differs, possibly owing to a read error. CDR3 in amino acids: CSTRVYGEGGDTQYF. The CDR3 coding sequence is TGCAGTACTAGAGTTTATGGAGAGGGGGGCGATACGCAGTATTTT. The J gene is TRBJ2-3, the V gene TRBV20-1; D is possibly TRBD1 or TRBD2 (6 bases each). The V gene's germline CDR1 is DFQATT and CDR2 SNEGSKA (reference sequence). CDR3 length: 15 residues.

About this clonotype: One end of the junction fails to match germline, which may point to a read error. The chain combines TRBV2 with TRBJ1-6; 9 bases align to TRBD1. From germline, CDR1 is SNHLY and CDR2 FYNNEI. The CDR3 is 14 amino acids. The CDR3 spells CASTGTGTNSPPHF. In DNA, the CDR3 is TGTGCCAGCACCGGGACAGGGACTAATTCACCCCCCCACTTT.